The 2 T cell receptor beta chains listed next were all sequenced from one sample in a study of CD8 T cells in ankylosing spondylitis. MiXCR was run by TCRdb on the 5' RACE reads, yielding one entry per CDR3 protein. The data show roughly 46,000 distinct CDR3 sequences, just under 4% seen once. Source material: blood, either unsorted or a sorted T cell fraction (not recorded which). The receptors shown here come from a female donor with ankylosing spondylitis or in good health (not recorded which).

This clonotype was observed at least ten times. The V and J genes are TRBV9 and TRBJ2-7; 7 positions agree with TRBD2. The germline CDR1 and CDR2 sequences are SGDLS and YYNGEE. V shed 3 bases, J shed 0 bases, and the junction held 3 bases outside the gene matches. This CDR3 has 14 residues. CDR3 sequence reads: CASSGGGGSYEQYF. The DNA for the CDR3 is TGTGCCAGCAGCGGAGGCGGGGGCTCCTACGAGCAGTACTTC.

This clonotype was observed at least ten times. This chain joins TRBV9 and TRBJ2-1, with 8 bases fitting TRBD2. This CDR3 is 17 amino acids long. With 4 bases clipped from V and 2 bases from J, the junction kept 11 bases outside the gene matches. Germline CDR1 SGDLS, CDR2 YYNGEE. The CDR3 loop is CASSPRIAGHAYNEQFF. The CDR3 coding sequence is TGTGCCAGCAGCCCCCGCATAGCGGGACATGCCTACAATGAGCAGTTCTTC.